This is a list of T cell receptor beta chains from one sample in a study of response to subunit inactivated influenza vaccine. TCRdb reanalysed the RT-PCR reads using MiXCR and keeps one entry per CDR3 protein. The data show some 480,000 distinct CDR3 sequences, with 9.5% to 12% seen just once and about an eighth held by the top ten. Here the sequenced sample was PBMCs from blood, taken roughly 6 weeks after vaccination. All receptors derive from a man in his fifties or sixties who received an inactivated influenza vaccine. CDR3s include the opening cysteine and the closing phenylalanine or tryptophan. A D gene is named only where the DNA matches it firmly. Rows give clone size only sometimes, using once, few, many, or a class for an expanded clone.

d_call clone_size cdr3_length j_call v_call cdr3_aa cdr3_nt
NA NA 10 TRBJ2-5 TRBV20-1 CSAEFETQYF TGCAGTGCTGAATTTGAGACCCAGTACTTC
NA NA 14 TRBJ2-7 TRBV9 CASSVASQGGEQYF TGTGCCAGCAGCGTAGCAAGTCAGGGAGGCGAGCAGTACTTC
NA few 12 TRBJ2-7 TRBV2 CATKRAGFEQYF TGTGCCACCAAAAGAGCAGGGTTCGAGCAGTACTTC
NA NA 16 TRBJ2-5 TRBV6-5 CASSYSGGQGTETQYF TGTGCCAGCAGTTACTCGGGGGGGCAGGGCACGGAGACCCAGTACTTC
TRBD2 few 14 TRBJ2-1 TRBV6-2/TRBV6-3 CASQSGGNYNEQFF TGTGCCAGCCAGAGCGGGGGGAATTACAATGAGCAGTTCTTC
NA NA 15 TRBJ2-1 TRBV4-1 CASSQVPSPGNEQFF TGCGCCAGCAGCCAAGTCCCATCACCAGGTAATGAGCAGTTCTTC
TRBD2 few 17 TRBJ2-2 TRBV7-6 CASSLEESGGNTGELFF TGTGCCAGCAGCTTGGAGGAGAGCGGGGGCAACACCGGGGAGCTGTTTTTT
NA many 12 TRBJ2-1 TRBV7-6 CASSLVLNEQFF TGTGCCAGCAGCTTAGTTCTCAATGAGCAGTTCTTC
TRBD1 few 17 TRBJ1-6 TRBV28 CASSRQGVVGYNSPLHF TGTGCCAGCAGCCGACAGGGGGTGGTGGGGTATAATTCACCCCTCCACTTT
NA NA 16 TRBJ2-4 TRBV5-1 CASSFRSDTRQNIQYF TGCGCCAGCAGCTTCCGGAGCGACACGCGCCAAAACATTCAGTACTTC
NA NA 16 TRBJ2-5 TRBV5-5 CASSVGGDSVQETQYF TGTGCCAGCAGCGTGGGCGGGGACAGCGTACAAGAGACCCAGTACTTC
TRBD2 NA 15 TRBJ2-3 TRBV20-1 CSAMGTSGTINTQYF TGCAGTGCTATGGGGACTAGCGGGACTATTAATACGCAGTATTTT
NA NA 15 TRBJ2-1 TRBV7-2 CASSLASSSYNEQFF TGTGCCAGCAGCTTAGCGTCGAGCTCCTACAATGAGCAGTTCTTC
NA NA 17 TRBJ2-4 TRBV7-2 CASSPGGAGWAKNIQYF TGTGCCAGCAGCCCCGGAGGGGCGGGATGGGCCAAAAACATTCAGTACTTC
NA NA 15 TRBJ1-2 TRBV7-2 CASSLAEGRGYGYTF TGTGCCAGCAGCTTAGCGGAGGGGAGAGGCTATGGCTACACCTTC
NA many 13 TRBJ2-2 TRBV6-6 CASNDPNTGELFF TGTGCCAGCAACGACCCGAACACCGGGGAGCTGTTTTTT
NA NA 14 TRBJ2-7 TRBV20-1 CSARDLRSSGEQYF TGCAGTGCTAGAGATCTCCGGAGTAGCGGCGAGCAGTACTTC
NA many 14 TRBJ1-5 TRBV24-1 CATSVGASNQPQHF TGTGCCACCAGTGTAGGCGCTAGCAATCAGCCCCAGCATTTT
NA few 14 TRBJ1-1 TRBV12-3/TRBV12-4 CASRPGQLNTEAFF TGTGCCAGCAGACCCGGACAGTTGAACACTGAAGCTTTCTTT
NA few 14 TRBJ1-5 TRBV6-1 CASRGTGTNQPQHF TGTGCCAGCCGAGGGACGGGAACAAATCAGCCCCAGCATTTT
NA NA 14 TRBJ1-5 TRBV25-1 CASSRSGSNQPQHF TGTGCCAGCAGTAGGAGTGGGAGCAATCAGCCCCAGCATTTT
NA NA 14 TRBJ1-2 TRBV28 CASSFPTATGGYTF TGTGCCAGCAGTTTCCCGACGGCGACCGGGGGCTACACCTTC
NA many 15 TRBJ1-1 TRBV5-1 CASSHGERVNTEAFF TGCGCCAGCAGCCATGGCGAACGGGTGAACACTGAAGCTTTCTTT
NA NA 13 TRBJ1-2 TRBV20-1 CSAARQRYYGYTF TGCAGTGCTGCAAGACAGAGATACTATGGCTACACCTTC
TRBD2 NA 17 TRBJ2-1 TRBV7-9 CASSFGLAGVTYNEQFF TGTGCCAGCAGCTTCGGACTAGCGGGAGTCACCTACAATGAGCAGTTCTTC